The rows below give T cell receptor beta chains drawn from one sample of a study of shared clonotypes between healthy human individuals. Using immunoSEQ multiplex PCR, the repertoire was profiled, and TCRdb retains in-frame clones only, with some absent. The data contain some 1 million clones, around 74% of them singletons. The sequencing input was memory CD4+ T cells sorted from blood. The receptors shown here come from a man aged 18 to 30 in good health. CDR3s include the opening cysteine and the closing phenylalanine or tryptophan. The order of the fields is D gene, V gene, CDR3 protein. D genes are given only for firm matches.

d_call: .; v_call: TRBV9; cdr3_aa: CASKLGWNTGELFF
d_call: .; v_call: TRBV19; cdr3_aa: CASSMLGTNEKLFF
d_call: TRBD2; v_call: TRBV11-2; cdr3_aa: CASSLWVSGVETQYF
d_call: .; v_call: TRBV9; cdr3_aa: CASSPHLKYF
d_call: TRBD1; v_call: TRBV7-8; cdr3_aa: CASSSTGPTEAFF
d_call: .; v_call: TRBV5-8; cdr3_aa: CASSLVYSEANYGYTF
d_call: .; v_call: TRBV6-5; cdr3_aa: CASRKQLAYEQYF
d_call: .; v_call: TRBV4-1; cdr3_aa: CASSQDQGSGANVLTF
d_call: .; v_call: TRBV6-6; cdr3_aa: CASRGPISGANVLTF
d_call: .; v_call: TRBV7-2; cdr3_aa: CASSLDHRVDTQYF
d_call: .; v_call: TRBV28; cdr3_aa: CASSGPKAGEQYF
d_call: .; v_call: TRBV29-1; cdr3_aa: CSVDPPGLETQYF
d_call: TRBD1; v_call: TRBV5-8; cdr3_aa: CASTDRVGYEQYF
d_call: .; v_call: TRBV30; cdr3_aa: CAWSVAGLNNSPLHF
d_call: .; v_call: TRBV2; cdr3_aa: CASCEVTLDNEQFF
d_call: .; v_call: TRBV4-1; cdr3_aa: CASSQVGGVGQYF
d_call: .; v_call: TRBV9; cdr3_aa: CASSVSVANVLTF
d_call: TRBD2; v_call: TRBV7-9; cdr3_aa: CASLDYSGSNDEQYF
d_call: TRBD1; v_call: TRBV5-1; cdr3_aa: CASSFVTGGRGYTF
d_call: TRBD1; v_call: TRBV4-1; cdr3_aa: CASSRGTGGTGELFF
d_call: TRBD1; v_call: TRBV7-2; cdr3_aa: CAKGQGGGTGELFF
d_call: .; v_call: TRBV27; cdr3_aa: CASSSDGGGSYGKLFF
d_call: .; v_call: TRBV9; cdr3_aa: CASSPQRAFSYEQYF
d_call: .; v_call: TRBV19; cdr3_aa: CASSMAGNQPQHF
d_call: .; v_call: TRBV6-1; cdr3_aa: CASSEATLKVPLHF
d_call: TRBD1; v_call: TRBV5-6; cdr3_aa: CASSLVRTGEEYF
d_call: .; v_call: TRBV20-1; cdr3_aa: CSAEKTNEQFF
d_call: .; v_call: TRBV18; cdr3_aa: CASSPLGIQETQYF
d_call: TRBD2; v_call: TRBV4-2; cdr3_aa: CASSRMGLAGGSSYNEQFF
d_call: TRBD2; v_call: TRBV18; cdr3_aa: CASSPGVQAGGREDTQYF
d_call: .; v_call: TRBV2; cdr3_aa: CASSITNTGELFF
d_call: .; v_call: TRBV6-1; cdr3_aa: CASIPPAGLNSPLHF
d_call: .; v_call: TRBV6-5; cdr3_aa: CASSYSALQYEQFF
d_call: .; v_call: TRBV7-9; cdr3_aa: CASSSLGVGELFF
d_call: .; v_call: TRBV7-9; cdr3_aa: CASTRGDSTSGNTIYF
d_call: .; v_call: TRBV7-2; cdr3_aa: CASSLGRGSNQPQHF
d_call: TRBD2; v_call: TRBV4-2; cdr3_aa: CASSQEPTGGGAVLYF
d_call: .; v_call: TRBV11-2; cdr3_aa: CASARGPYEQYF
d_call: TRBD1; v_call: TRBV5-1; cdr3_aa: CASKRDRDSPLHF
d_call: .; v_call: TRBV7-4; cdr3_aa: CASVTGLGEKLFF
d_call: TRBD1; v_call: TRBV7-8; cdr3_aa: CASSPETGGNYGYTF
d_call: .; v_call: TRBV10-3; cdr3_aa: CAISGDSPNQPQHF
d_call: TRBD2; v_call: TRBV5-8; cdr3_aa: CASTSGTSGRSDTQYF
d_call: .; v_call: TRBV7-9; cdr3_aa: CASSLGQGSSPLHF
d_call: TRBD2; v_call: TRBV6-5; cdr3_aa: CASSYYGTNEQYF
d_call: .; v_call: TRBV7-9; cdr3_aa: CASSLGMNTEAFF